One sample yielded the 2 T cell receptor beta chains listed below, sequenced in a study of blood T cell repertoires in COVID-19. Using immunoSEQ multiplex PCR, the repertoire was profiled, and TCRdb retains in-frame clones only, with some absent. The sample records 200,000 to 250,000 clones, approximately 91% being singletons. Sample: peripheral blood. The receptors stem from a man aged 45-65 years with COVID-19, enrolled during active disease.

The rearrangement links TRBV18 to TRBJ2-1; 9 bases map to TRBD1. The CDR3 totals 15 residues. Germline values: CDR1 KGHSH, CDR2 LQKENI. V gave up 4 bases and J gave up 3 bases; unmatched junction bases: 4. In DNA, the CDR3 is TGTGCCAGCTCACAAGGACAGGGGAACTACAATGAGCAGTTCTTC. Translating gives CASSQGQGNYNEQFF.

This clone appeared once. V usage is TRBV7-8 and J usage is TRBJ2-5; 7 nucleotides match TRBD1. Germline-derived CDR1 and CDR2 are SGHVS and FQNEAQ. The CDR3 is 14 residues long. With V trimmed by 3 bases and J by 5 bases, 6 bases remained unmatched. The DNA for the CDR3 is TGTGCCAGCAGCTTGACAGGGTCCGGGGAGACCCAGTACTTC. Amino acid sequence: CASSLTGSGETQYF.